The next 6 T cell receptor beta chains were all read from a single sample in a study of shared clonotypes between healthy human individuals. TCRdb's copy holds only in-frame clones and misses some; the assay was immunoSEQ multiplex PCR. The repertoire holds about 490,000 clones, approximately 79% seen once, with 9.5% to 15% in the top ten. Sequencing used PBMCs. The receptors were gathered from a woman aged 40 to 55 in good health. Some clones in this sample may be carry-over from other donors' samples.

V usage is TRBV4-1 and J usage is TRBJ2-2, with 13 bases that match TRBD2. V was clipped by 2 bases and J by 4 bases; unmatched bases: 1. Germline CDR1 is MGHRA and CDR2 is YSYEKL. The length of the CDR3 is 16 residues. The CDR3 DNA is TGCGCCAGCAGCCAAAGGACTAGCGGGAGCACCGGGGAGCTGTTTTTT. Amino acids: CASSQRTSGSTGELFF.

V gene TRBV7-8 combines with J gene TRBJ2-7; 9 nucleotides line up with TRBD1. Germline loops: CDR1 SGHVS, CDR2 FQNEAQ. The CDR3 spans 14 residues. The ends lost 5 bases at V and 0 bases at J; junction bases unmatched: 2. In nucleotides, the CDR3 is TGTGCCAGCAGCGCGACAGGGGGCTCCTACGAGCAGTACTTC. This codes for CASSATGGSYEQYF.

The CDR3 reads CASSLRQSTDTQYF. The CDR3 DNA reads TGTGCCAGCAGCCTCAGACAGAGCACAGATACGCAGTATTTT. This chain joins TRBV11-2 and TRBJ2-3; TRBD1 might be the D (5 bases). CDR3 length: 14 residues. Trimming cost V 5 bases and J 0 bases, with 9 bases left between them. Germline V gene data show CDR1 as SGHAT and CDR2 as FQNNGV.

The chain has TRBV7-2 and TRBJ2-2; TRBD2 agrees at 7 bases. V gave up 1 base and J gave up 5 bases; unmatched junction bases: 7. Germline lookup yields CDR1 SGHTA and CDR2 FQGNSA. This CDR3 is 16 amino acids long. The CDR3 is CASSLEAGRGTGELFF. The CDR3 nucleotides are TGTGCCAGCAGCTTAGAGGCAGGGAGGGGTACCGGGGAGCTGTTTTTT.

CDR3 amino acids: CASSLAGNPGNTIYF. The CDR3 DNA reads as TGTGCCAGCAGCTTAGCAGGGAACCCTGGAAACACCATATATTTT. The V call is TRBV7-9, the J call TRBJ1-3; the D is unclear. Trimming cost V 0 bases and J 2 bases, with 8 bases left between them. Germline V gives CDR1 SEHNR, CDR2 FQNEAQ (reference sequence). The length of the CDR3 is 15 residues. Using reference TRBV7-9 and TRBJ1-3 for the parts outside the CDR3, the full variable domain is DTGVSQNPRHKITKRGQNVTFRCDPISEHNRLYWYRQTLGQGPEFLTYFQNEAQLEKSRLLSDRFSAERPKGSFSTLEIQRTEQGDSAMYLCASSLAGNPGNTIYFGEGSWLTVV.

The V call is TRBV28, the J call TRBJ1-5; a weak D match, TRBD1 (6 bases). V lost 10 bases to trimming and J lost 1 base, with 14 bases between them. CDR3 length: 14 residues. The germline V gene has CDR1 MDHEN and CDR2 SYDVKM. This CDR3 is CAIGGGASNQPQHF. The DNA for the CDR3 is TGTGCCATAGGGGGAGGGGCGAGCAATCAGCCCCAGCATTTT.